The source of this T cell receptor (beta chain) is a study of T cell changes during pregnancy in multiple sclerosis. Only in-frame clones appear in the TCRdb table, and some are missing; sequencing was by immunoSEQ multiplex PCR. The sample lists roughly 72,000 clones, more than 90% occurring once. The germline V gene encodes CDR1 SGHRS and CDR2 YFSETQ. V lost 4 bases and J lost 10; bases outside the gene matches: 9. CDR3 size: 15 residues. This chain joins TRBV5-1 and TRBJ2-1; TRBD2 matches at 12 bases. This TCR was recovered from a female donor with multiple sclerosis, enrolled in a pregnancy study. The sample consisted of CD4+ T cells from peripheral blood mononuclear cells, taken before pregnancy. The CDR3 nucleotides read TGCGCCAGCAGCCCCATGACTAGCGGGGGCCCGGAGCAGTTCTTC. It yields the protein CASSPMTSGGPEQFF.